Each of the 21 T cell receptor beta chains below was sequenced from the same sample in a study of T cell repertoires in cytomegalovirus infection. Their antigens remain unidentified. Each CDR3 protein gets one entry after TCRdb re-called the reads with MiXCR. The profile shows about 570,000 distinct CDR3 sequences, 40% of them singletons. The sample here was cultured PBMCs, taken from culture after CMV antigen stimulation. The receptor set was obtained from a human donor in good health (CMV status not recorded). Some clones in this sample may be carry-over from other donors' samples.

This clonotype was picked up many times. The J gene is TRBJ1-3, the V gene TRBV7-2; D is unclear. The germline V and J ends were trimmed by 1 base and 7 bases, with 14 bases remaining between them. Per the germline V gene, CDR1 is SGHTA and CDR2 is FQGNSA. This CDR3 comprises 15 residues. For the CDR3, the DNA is TGTGCCAGCAGCTTAGAACTCGTCCCGACCAACACCATATATTTT. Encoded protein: CASSLELVPTNTIYF.

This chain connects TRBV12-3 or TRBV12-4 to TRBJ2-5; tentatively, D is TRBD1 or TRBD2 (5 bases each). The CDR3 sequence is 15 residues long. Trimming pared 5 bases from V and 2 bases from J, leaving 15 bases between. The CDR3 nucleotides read TGTGCCAGCAGTCTCGCCCCGGGACGGCAAGAGACCCAGTACTTC. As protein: CASSLAPGRQETQYF.

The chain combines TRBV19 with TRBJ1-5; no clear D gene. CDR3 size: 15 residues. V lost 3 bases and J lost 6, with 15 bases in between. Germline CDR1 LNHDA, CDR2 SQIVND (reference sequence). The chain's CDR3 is CASSIGISGGQPQHF. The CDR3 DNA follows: TGTGCCAGTAGTATCGGGATCTCAGGAGGTCAGCCCCAGCATTTT.

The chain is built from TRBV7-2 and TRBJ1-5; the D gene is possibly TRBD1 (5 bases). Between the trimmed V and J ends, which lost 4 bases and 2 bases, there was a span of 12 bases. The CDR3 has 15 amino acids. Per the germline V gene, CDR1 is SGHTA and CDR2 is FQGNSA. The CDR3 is CASSSGGVRNQPQHF. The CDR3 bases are TGTGCCAGCAGCTCCGGGGGGGTGCGCAATCAGCCCCAGCATTTT.

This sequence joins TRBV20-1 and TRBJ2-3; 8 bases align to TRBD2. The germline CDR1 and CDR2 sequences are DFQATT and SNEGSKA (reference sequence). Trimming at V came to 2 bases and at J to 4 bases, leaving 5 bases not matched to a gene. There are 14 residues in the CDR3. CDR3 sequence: CSARSERGPDTQYF. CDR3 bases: TGCAGTGCTAGATCGGAGCGGGGGCCAGATACGCAGTATTTT.

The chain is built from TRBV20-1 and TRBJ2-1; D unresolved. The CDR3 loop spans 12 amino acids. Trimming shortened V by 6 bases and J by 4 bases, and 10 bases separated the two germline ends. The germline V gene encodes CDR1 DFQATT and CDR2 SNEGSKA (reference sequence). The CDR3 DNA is TGCAGTGCCCCCCGGGTTTACAATGAGCAGTTCTTC. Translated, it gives CSAPRVYNEQFF.

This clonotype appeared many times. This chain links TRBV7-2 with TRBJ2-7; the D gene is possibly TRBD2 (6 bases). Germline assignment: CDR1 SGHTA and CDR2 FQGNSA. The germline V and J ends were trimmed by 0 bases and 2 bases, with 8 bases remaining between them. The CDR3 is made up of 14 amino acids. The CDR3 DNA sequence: TGTGCCAGCAGCTTAGCTAGCGGTACCTACGAGCAGTACTTC. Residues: CASSLASGTYEQYF.

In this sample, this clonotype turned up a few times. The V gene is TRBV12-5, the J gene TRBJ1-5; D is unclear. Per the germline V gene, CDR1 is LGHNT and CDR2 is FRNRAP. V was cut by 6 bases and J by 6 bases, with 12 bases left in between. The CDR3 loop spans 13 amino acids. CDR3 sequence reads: CASGGTGVQPQHF. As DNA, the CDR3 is TGTGCTAGTGGGGGAACCGGGGTTCAGCCCCAGCATTTT. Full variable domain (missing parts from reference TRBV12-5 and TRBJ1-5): DARVTQTPRHKVTEMGQEVTMRCQPILGHNTVFWYRQTMMQGLELLAYFRNRAPLDDSGMPKDRFSAEMPDATLATLKIQPSEPRDSAVYFCASGGTGVQPQHFGDGTRLSIL.

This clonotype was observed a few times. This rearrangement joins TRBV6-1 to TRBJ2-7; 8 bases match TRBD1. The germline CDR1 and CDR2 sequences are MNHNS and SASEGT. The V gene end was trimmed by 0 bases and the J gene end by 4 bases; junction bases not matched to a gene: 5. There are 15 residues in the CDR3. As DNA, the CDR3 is TGTGCCAGCAGTGAAGCGAGACAGGGGTCGTACGAGCAGTACTTC. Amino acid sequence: CASSEARQGSYEQYF.

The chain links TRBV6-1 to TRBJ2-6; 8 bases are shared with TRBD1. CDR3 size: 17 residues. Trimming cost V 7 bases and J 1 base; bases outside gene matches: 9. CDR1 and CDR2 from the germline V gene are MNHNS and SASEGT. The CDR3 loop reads CASKLDRAPSGANVLTF. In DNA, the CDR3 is TGTGCCAGCAAATTGGACAGGGCACCTTCTGGGGCCAACGTCCTGACTTTC.

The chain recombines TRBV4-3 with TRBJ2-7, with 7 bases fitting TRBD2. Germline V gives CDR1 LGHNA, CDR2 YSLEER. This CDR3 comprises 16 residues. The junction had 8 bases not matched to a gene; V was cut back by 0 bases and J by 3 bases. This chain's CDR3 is CASSQDRDYPLYEQYF. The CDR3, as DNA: TGCGCCAGCAGCCAAGATCGGGACTACCCTCTCTACGAGCAGTACTTC.

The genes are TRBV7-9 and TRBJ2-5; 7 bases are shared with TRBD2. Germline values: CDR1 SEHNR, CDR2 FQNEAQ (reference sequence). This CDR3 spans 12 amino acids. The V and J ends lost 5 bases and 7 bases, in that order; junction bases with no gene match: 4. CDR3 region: CASSRGGRTQYF. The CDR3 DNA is TGTGCCAGCAGCAGGGGAGGGAGGACCCAGTACTTC.

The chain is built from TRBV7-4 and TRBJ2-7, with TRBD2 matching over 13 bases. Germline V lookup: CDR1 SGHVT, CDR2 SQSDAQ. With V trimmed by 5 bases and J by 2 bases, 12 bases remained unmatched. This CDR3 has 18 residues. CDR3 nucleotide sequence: TGTGCCAGCAGCGCAACTCTAGGGACTAGCGGGACCGCCTACGAGCAGTACTTC. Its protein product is CASSATLGTSGTAYEQYF.

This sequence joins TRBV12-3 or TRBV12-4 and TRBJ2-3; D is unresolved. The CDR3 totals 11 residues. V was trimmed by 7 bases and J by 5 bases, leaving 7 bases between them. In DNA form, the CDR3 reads TGTGCCAGCAAAAGTCGAGATACGCAGTATTTT. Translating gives CASKSRDTQYF.

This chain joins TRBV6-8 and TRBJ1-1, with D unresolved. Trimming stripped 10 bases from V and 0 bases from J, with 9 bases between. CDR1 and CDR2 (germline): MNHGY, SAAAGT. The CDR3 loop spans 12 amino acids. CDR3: CATTSLNTEAFF. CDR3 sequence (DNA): TGTGCCACCACTTCGCTGAACACTGAAGCTTTCTTT.

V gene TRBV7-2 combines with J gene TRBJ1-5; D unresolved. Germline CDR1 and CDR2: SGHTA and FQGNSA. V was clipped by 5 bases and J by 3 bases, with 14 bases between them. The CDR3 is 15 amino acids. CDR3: CASSPLLGDNQPQHF. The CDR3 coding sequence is TGTGCCAGCAGCCCCCTCTTGGGAGACAATCAGCCCCAGCATTTT.

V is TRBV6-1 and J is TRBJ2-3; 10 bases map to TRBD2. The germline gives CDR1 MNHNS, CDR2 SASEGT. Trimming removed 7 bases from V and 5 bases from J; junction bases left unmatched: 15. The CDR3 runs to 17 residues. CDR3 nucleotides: TGTGCCAGCACCCGGGGGGCGAGCGGGGGGGCGGGAGATACGCAGTATTTT. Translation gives CASTRGASGGAGDTQYF.

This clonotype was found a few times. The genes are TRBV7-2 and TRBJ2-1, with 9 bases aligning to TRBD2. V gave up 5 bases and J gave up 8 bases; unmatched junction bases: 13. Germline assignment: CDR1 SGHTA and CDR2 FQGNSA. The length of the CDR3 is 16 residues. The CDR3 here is CASSPMGVAGGYEQFF. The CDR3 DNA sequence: TGTGCCAGCAGCCCCATGGGGGTGGCGGGAGGGTATGAGCAGTTCTTC.

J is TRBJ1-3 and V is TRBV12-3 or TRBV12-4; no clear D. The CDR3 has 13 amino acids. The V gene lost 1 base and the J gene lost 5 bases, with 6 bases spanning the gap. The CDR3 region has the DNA TGTGCCAGCAGTTTAGGCCGGAGAAACACCATATATTTT. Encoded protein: CASSLGRRNTIYF.

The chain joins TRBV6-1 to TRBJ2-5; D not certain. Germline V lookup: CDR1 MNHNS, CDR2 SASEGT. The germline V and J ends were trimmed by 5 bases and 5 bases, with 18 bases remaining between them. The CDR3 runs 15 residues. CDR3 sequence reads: CASSYSKGSIETQYF. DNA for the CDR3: TGTGCCAGCAGTTATTCCAAGGGATCGATTGAGACCCAGTACTTC.

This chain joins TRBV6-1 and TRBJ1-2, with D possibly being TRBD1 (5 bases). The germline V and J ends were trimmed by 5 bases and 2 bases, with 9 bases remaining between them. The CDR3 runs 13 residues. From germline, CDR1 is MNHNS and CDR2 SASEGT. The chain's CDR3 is CASSLGENYGYTF. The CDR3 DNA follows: TGTGCCAGCAGTTTGGGGGAGAACTATGGCTACACCTTC.